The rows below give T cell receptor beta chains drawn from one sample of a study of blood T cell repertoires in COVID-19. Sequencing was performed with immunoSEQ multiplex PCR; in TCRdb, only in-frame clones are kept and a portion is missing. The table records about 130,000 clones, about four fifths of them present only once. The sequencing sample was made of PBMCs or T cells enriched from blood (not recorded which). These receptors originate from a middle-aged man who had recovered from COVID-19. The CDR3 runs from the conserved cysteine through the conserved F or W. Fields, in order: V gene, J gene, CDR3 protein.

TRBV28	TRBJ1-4	CASSLPGTGGEKLFF
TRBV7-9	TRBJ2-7	CAFGDRAYEQYF
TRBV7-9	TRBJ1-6	CASRPQGVGNSPLHF
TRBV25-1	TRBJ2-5	CASSESRTGDETQYF
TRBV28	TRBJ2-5	CASSTSGGAGVLRETQYF
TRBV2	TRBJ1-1	CASSTGGFTEAFF
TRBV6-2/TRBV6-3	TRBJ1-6	CASSYTGTANNSPLHF
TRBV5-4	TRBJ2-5	CASSLIGTGGQETQYF
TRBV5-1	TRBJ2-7	CASSLVGAREQYF
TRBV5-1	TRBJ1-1	CASSFGQGILNTEAFF
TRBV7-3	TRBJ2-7	CASSPLGGTYEQYF
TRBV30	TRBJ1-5	CAWSVGQGGQPQHF
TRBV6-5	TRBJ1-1	CASSLRDRNTEAFF
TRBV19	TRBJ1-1	CASGRTAVAMNTEAFF
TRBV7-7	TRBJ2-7	CASSLGTGTDSYEQYF
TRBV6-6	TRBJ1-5	CASSPRDRDQPQHF
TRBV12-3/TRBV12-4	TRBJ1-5	CASSSAGHQPQHF
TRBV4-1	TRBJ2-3	CASSKARNTDTQYF
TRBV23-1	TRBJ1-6	CASSQCSDSHYNSPLHF
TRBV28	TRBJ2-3	CATTRGGPLTDTQYF
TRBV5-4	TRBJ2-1	CASSLRTGPYNEQFF
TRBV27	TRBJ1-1	CASKRRRGAVGTEAFF
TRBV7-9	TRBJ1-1	CASSPRPGQGRNTEAFF
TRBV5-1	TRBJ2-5	CASSLGQGGQETQYF
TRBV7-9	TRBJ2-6	CASSSTPSGANVLTF
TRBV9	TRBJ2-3	CASSNRPRTDTQYF
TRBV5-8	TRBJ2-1	CASSGDRGTNEQFF
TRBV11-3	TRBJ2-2	CASSLKGATAGELFF
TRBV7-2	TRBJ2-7	CASSSYGTAYEQYF
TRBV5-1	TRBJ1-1	CASSPLDLSGNTEAFF
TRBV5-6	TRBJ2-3	CASSPQAGSTDTQYF
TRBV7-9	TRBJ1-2	CASSQGQRINYGYTF
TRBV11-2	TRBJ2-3	CASSFGRGAGVSTDTQYF
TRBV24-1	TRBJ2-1	CATRGGGGRAGPINEQFF
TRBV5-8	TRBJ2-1	CASSLLGLAGGTYNEQFF
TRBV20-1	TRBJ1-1	CSAPAVTEAFF
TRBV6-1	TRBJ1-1	CASSEARGLTEAFF
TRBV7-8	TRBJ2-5	CASSRGLAGNQETQYF
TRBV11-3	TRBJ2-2	CASSGSGGTNTGELFF
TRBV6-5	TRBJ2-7	CASRYPGQGGYEQYF
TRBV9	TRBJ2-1	CASSVGQGSYNEQFF
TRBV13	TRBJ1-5	CASSFTGDNQPQHF
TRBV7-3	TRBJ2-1	CASSLSSGKYNEQFF
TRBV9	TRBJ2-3	CASSRTLRTSGGVSTDTQYF
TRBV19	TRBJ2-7	CASSIGTGDYEQYF
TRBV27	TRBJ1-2	CASRLSTEYGYTF
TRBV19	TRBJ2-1	CGEVPSGEESSYNEQFF
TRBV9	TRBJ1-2	CASSVESGSGYTF
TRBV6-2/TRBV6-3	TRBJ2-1	CASSSAGTGVNEQFF
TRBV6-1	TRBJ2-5	CASSARLAGGTPQETQYF
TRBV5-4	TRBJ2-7	CASSFYRTGEAYEQYF
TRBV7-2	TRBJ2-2	CASSLYWTVNTGELFF